Each of the 32 T cell receptor beta chains below was sequenced from the same sample in a study of shared clonotypes between healthy human individuals (dated by TCRdb to between 2020 and 2021). Library prep was done by the immunoSEQ multiplex PCR assay. Not all clones reach the TCRdb copy of this immuneACCESS table, which keeps in-frame sequences only. Checked studies attribute under half of the gap to unresolved V genes and leave the rest unexplained. The sample records more than 550,000 clones, over 60% of which are singletons. About 1.7% of the sample is taken by the ten largest. Source material: memory CD4+ T cells sorted from blood. Sample cell subset or site, as interpreted from the label and publication: CD45RA-negative fraction. These receptors came from a woman under 40 in good health.

Only a few counts were recorded for this clone. The rearrangement uses TRBV29-1 and TRBJ2-2; a possible D gene is TRBD1 (6 bases). This CDR3 spans 14 amino acids. From germline, CDR1 is SQVTM and CDR2 ANQGSEA. V shed 6 bases and J shed 4 bases, with 15 bases lying between them. The CDR3 nucleotides are TGCAGCGTGGGGATCACAGGGAGCACCGGGGAGCTGTTTTTT. Translation gives CSVGITGSTGELFF.

This clone was seen only a few times. This chain connects TRBV29-1 to TRBJ2-1; 12 bases fit TRBD2. In germline, CDR1 is SQVTM, CDR2 ANQGSEA. The CDR3 has 15 amino acids. V lost 3 bases to trimming and J lost 14 bases; unmatched junction nucleotides: 14. CDR3 in amino acids: CSVDASGRAGVAEFF. CDR3 nucleotide sequence: TGCAGCGTTGATGCTAGCGGGAGGGCCGGGGTCGCCGAGTTCTTC.

The V and J genes are TRBV28 and TRBJ2-3; 7 bases fit TRBD2. This CDR3 contains 13 residues. With V trimmed by 7 bases and J by 1 base, 2 bases remained unmatched. The germline gives CDR1 MDHEN, CDR2 SYDVKM. The CDR3 loop reads CASTGGGTDTQYF. The CDR3 DNA reads TGTGCCAGCACGGGGGGAGGCACAGATACGCAGTATTTT.

This clone showed up many times. This same CDR3 is encoded by further DNA sequences in the sample. The CDR3 DNA follows: TGTGCCAGCAGTTTATTGAACACCGGGGAGCTGTTTTTT. Its translation is CASSLLNTGELFF. The chain employs TRBV27 and TRBJ2-2, with D hard to call. CDR1 and CDR2 (germline): MNHEY, SMNVEV (reference sequence). The CDR3 runs to 13 residues. Trimming stripped 1 base from V and 1 base from J, with 1 base between.

This clone was seen a single time. The chain combines TRBV28 with TRBJ2-3; D is ambiguous. V was clipped by 5 bases and J by 13 bases, with 22 bases between them. CDR3 length: 14 residues. Germline CDR1 reads MDHEN; CDR2 reads SYDVKM. CDR3 amino acids: CASSVSPGRPEKYF. CDR3 nucleotides: TGTGCCAGCAGTGTCTCACCCGGGCGCCCGGAGAAGTATTTT. Variable domain in full (rest from reference TRBV28 and TRBJ2-3): DVKVTQSSRYLVKRTGEKVFLECVQDMDHENMFWYRQDPGLGLRLIYFSYDVKMKEKGDIPEGYSVSREKKERFSLILESASTNQTSMYLCASSVSPGRPEKYFGPGTRLTVL.

This chain connects TRBV2 to TRBJ2-7; D unresolved. The CDR3 runs 13 residues. V was cut by 4 bases and J by 7 bases, with 14 bases left in between. Germline assignment: CDR1 SNHLY and CDR2 FYNNEI. CDR3 in amino acids: CASSGWGPREQYF. Here the CDR3 DNA reads TGTGCCAGCAGTGGGTGGGGTCCTCGAGAGCAGTACTTC.

On this clone itself: Other DNA variants within this sample encode the same CDR3. The chain employs TRBV9 and TRBJ2-3, with D possibly being TRBD1 (5 bases). V lost 3 bases to trimming and J lost 2 bases, with 10 bases between them. The germline V gene encodes CDR1 SGDLS and CDR2 YYNGEE. CDR3 length equals 14 residues. The CDR3 sequence: CASSDRQFTDTQYF. As DNA, the CDR3 is TGTGCCAGCAGCGATCGACAGTTCACAGATACGCAGTATTTT.

This clone was observed a few times. The V call is TRBV5-1, the J call TRBJ2-3; weak D call: TRBD1 (6 bases). From germline, CDR1 is SGHRS and CDR2 YFSETQ. The CDR3 runs 15 residues. The V gene lost 8 bases and the J gene lost 3 bases, with 19 bases spanning the gap. In DNA form, the CDR3 reads TGCGCCAGTAGTACACAGGGCGGCGAGACAGATACGCAGTATTTT. Its protein product is CASSTQGGETDTQYF.

This clone appeared a few times. The genes are TRBV15 and TRBJ2-7; D possibly corresponds to TRBD2 (5 bases). This CDR3 has 16 amino acids. Germline CDR1 LNHNV, CDR2 YYDKDF (reference sequence). The V end was cut by 0 bases, the J end by 2 bases, with 14 bases between. CDR3 bases: TGTGCCACCAGCAGAGAAGGGCTAGCCGAGACCTACGAGCAGTACTTC. It yields the protein CATSREGLAETYEQYF.

There are a few counts of this clone. The same CDR3 is also encoded by other DNA sequences in this sample. The chain links TRBV5-1 to TRBJ1-3; no clear D gene. Trimming stripped 0 bases from V and 4 bases from J, with 8 bases between. The CDR3 is made up of 14 amino acids. Germline V gene sequence: CDR1 SGHRS, CDR2 YFSETQ. The CDR3 bases are TGCGCCAGCAGCTTGGGGACGGAAGGAAACACCATATATTTT. It is translated as CASSLGTEGNTIYF.

V gene TRBV14 combines with J gene TRBJ1-5; D not certain. Per the germline V gene, CDR1 is SGHDN and CDR2 is FVKESK. The V gene lost 2 bases and the J gene lost 2 bases, with 4 bases spanning the gap. This CDR3 is 13 amino acids long. CDR3 DNA sequence: TGTGCCAGCAGCCAATATGGCAATCAGCCCCAGCATTTT. Protein product: CASSQYGNQPQHF.

Many counts were recorded for this clone. This chain connects TRBV2 to TRBJ2-5, with no clear D. The CDR3 contains 12 residues. Germline V gives CDR1 SNHLY, CDR2 FYNNEI. V was clipped by 7 bases and J by 5 bases, with 11 bases between them. This CDR3 reads CASTALRETQYF. DNA for the CDR3: TGTGCCAGCACTGCACTGAGGGAGACCCAGTACTTC. The full variable domain, its missing parts supplied by reference TRBV2 and TRBJ2-5, is EPEVTQTPSHQVTQMGQEVILRCVPISNHLYFYWYRQILGQKVEFLVSFYNNEISEKSEIFDDQFSVERPDGSNFTLKIRSTKLEDSAMYFCASTALRETQYFGPGTRLLVL.

The chain recombines TRBV6-1 with TRBJ1-5, with D tentatively TRBD1 (6 bases). This CDR3 has 13 amino acids. V lost 10 bases, J lost 6 bases, and 16 bases lay in between. Germline V CDR1 and CDR2: MNHNS, SASEGT. The CDR3 nucleotides read TGTGCCACCCAACAGGGTGGGAGTCAGCCCCAGCATTTT. This sequence encodes CATQQGGSQPQHF.

This rearrangement joins TRBV6-1 to TRBJ2-7, with D tentatively TRBD2 (6 bases). Deletions cut 5 bases from V and 9 bases from J, with 23 bases between. This CDR3 comprises 15 residues. CDR1 is MNHNS, CDR2 SASEGT, per germline. The DNA of the CDR3 is TGTGCCAGCAGTAGCCAGGGACTGGGAGAGAGGTTGCAGTACTTC. Translated, it gives CASSSQGLGERLQYF.

The chain couples TRBV7-6 to TRBJ1-6, with 7 bases matching TRBD1. V lost 0 bases and J lost 7; bases outside the gene matches: 0. CDR1 SGHVS and CDR2 FNYEAQ come from the germline V gene. The CDR3 is 14 amino acids. CDR3 coding DNA: TGTGCCAGCAGCTTAGCGACAGGGAATTCACCCCTCCACTTT. Amino acids: CASSLATGNSPLHF.

The chain carries TRBV19 and TRBJ2-5; possible D gene TRBD2, 6 bases. The germline gives CDR1 LNHDA, CDR2 SQIVND (reference sequence). This CDR3 is 15 amino acids long. The germline V and J ends were trimmed by 5 bases and 4 bases, with 17 bases remaining between them. CDR3 DNA: TGTGCCAGTAGTCAGGGCGGGACGGCCGGAGAGACCCAGTACTTC. Its translation: CASSQGGTAGETQYF.

This clone was recorded a few times. This chain uses TRBV14 with TRBJ2-1; no clear D gene. The V and J ends lost 0 bases and 5 bases respectively, with 14 bases between them. Germline-derived CDR1 and CDR2 are SGHDN and FVKESK. The CDR3 spans 16 residues. Here the CDR3 DNA reads TGTGCCAGCAGCCAAGATAAGCGCGCAGTCGACAATGAGCAGTTCTTC. This translates into CASSQDKRAVDNEQFF.

The chain uses TRBV5-6 and TRBJ2-7; 9 bases fit TRBD1. After removal of 2 bases from V and 3 bases from J, the junction contained 3 bases not matched to a gene. The germline V gene has CDR1 SGHDT and CDR2 YYEEEE. The length of the CDR3 is 14 residues. The CDR3 loop reads CASSFLDRGYEQYF. The DNA for the CDR3 is TGTGCCAGCAGCTTTCTGGACAGGGGCTACGAGCAGTACTTC.

The chain links TRBV7-7 to TRBJ2-5, with TRBD1 as a possible D gene (6 bases). CDR3 size: 14 residues. V was clipped by 5 bases and J by 3 bases, with 13 bases between them. Germline CDR1 is SSHAT and CDR2 is FNYEAQ (reference sequence). CDR3 sequence: CASSPTGLKETQYF. DNA of the CDR3: TGTGCCAGCAGCCCCACAGGGCTTAAAGAGACCCAGTACTTC.

V usage is TRBV6-6 and J usage is TRBJ1-3; D remains unclear. The CDR3 is made up of 15 amino acids. In germline, CDR1 is MNHNY, CDR2 SVGAGI (reference sequence). V was pared by 6 bases and J by 0 bases, with 12 bases between. CDR3 amino acids: CASSSRRFSGNTIYF. In nucleotides, the CDR3 is TGTGCCAGCAGCTCACGACGGTTCTCTGGAAACACCATATATTTT.

This clone was counted ten times or more. The chain employs TRBV6-6 and TRBJ2-7, with D possibly matching TRBD2 (5 bases). The length of the CDR3 is 11 residues. The germline gives CDR1 MNHNY, CDR2 SVGAGI (reference sequence). The CDR3 loop reads CATGKSYEQYF. In nucleotides, the CDR3 is TGTGCAACCGGGAAGAGCTACGAGCAGTACTTC.

This clone appeared a few times. The chain combines TRBV4-1 with TRBJ2-5; 11 bases agree with TRBD2. The junction had 6 bases not matched to a gene; V was cut back by 0 bases and J by 0 bases. This CDR3 region has 18 residues. In germline, CDR1 is MGHRA, CDR2 YSYEKL. This CDR3 is CASSQDSSGRDYQETQYF. The CDR3 coding sequence is TGCGCCAGCAGCCAAGATAGTAGCGGGAGGGACTACCAAGAGACCCAGTACTTC.

The chain carries TRBV10-1 and TRBJ2-1; D not resolved. Germline V CDR1 and CDR2: WNHNN, SYGVQD (reference sequence). The CDR3 is 13 residues long. The V gene lost 0 bases and the J gene lost 9 bases, with 9 bases spanning the gap. CDR3 nucleotides: TGCGCCAGCAGTGAGTCGCCGGAGAGTGAGCAGTTCTTC. Protein: CASSESPESEQFF.

A word on this clone: Compared with germline, one end of the junction differs, possibly owing to a read error. The J gene is TRBJ2-7, the V gene TRBV11-2; tentatively, D is TRBD2 (5 bases). From germline, CDR1 is SGHAT and CDR2 FQNNGV. This CDR3 is built from 15 residues. The CDR3 reads CASSLDYREGPKGNF. As DNA, the CDR3 is TGTGCCAGCAGCTTAGATTATCGGGAAGGGCCTAAAGGGAACTTC.

This clone was recorded once. The V gene is TRBV15, the J gene TRBJ1-5, with D uncertain. The germline V gene has CDR1 LNHNV and CDR2 YYDKDF (reference sequence). The V end lost 0 bases, the J end lost 3 bases, and 9 bases lay between the germline ends. The CDR3 runs 15 residues. The CDR3 region has the DNA TGTGCCACCAGCAGAGATACGAAAACCAATCAGCCCCAGCATTTT. It codes for CATSRDTKTNQPQHF.

The chain employs TRBV30 and TRBJ1-1, with 9 positions matching TRBD1. Germline assignment: CDR1 GTSNPN and CDR2 SVGIG (reference sequence). The V gene end was trimmed by 1 base and the J gene end by 3 bases; junction bases not matched to a gene: 6. The CDR3 covers 15 residues. CDR3 residues: CAWSELDRGHTEAFF. In DNA, the CDR3 is TGTGCCTGGAGTGAACTGGACAGGGGCCACACTGAAGCTTTCTTT. Complete variable domain (other parts from reference TRBV30 and TRBJ1-1): SQTIHQWPATLVQPVGSPLSLECTVEGTSNPNLYWYRQAAGRGLQLLFYSVGIGQISSEVPQNLSASRPQDRQFILSSKKLLLSDSGFYLCAWSELDRGHTEAFFGQGTRLTVV.

V usage is TRBV19 and J usage is TRBJ2-7; a possible D gene is TRBD2 (6 bases). This CDR3 spans 14 amino acids. The V end was cut by 5 bases, the J end by 5 bases, with 16 bases between. Looked up from germline, CDR1 is LNHDA and CDR2 is SQIVND (reference sequence). CDR3 in DNA: TGTGCCAGTAGTGTCGAACCCCGGGGGAACGAGCAGTACTTC. Its protein product is CASSVEPRGNEQYF.

The chain uses TRBV19 and TRBJ2-5, with 9 bases that match TRBD1. Trimming took 4 bases from V and 7 from J; bases not matched to a gene: 7. Germline CDR1 LNHDA, CDR2 SQIVND (reference sequence). CDR3 length: 14 amino acids. The CDR3 DNA is TGTGCCAGTAGTACAGGACAGGGGCTGGGGACCCAGTACTTC. It specifies CASSTGQGLGTQYF. Full variable domain (remainder filled in from reference TRBV19 and TRBJ2-5): DGGITQSPKYLFRKEGQNVTLSCEQNLNHDAMYWYRQDPGQGLRLIYYSQIVNDFQKGDIAEGYSVSREKKESFPLTVTSAQKNPTAFYLCASSTGQGLGTQYFGPGTRLLVL.

There are a few counts of this clone. Other DNA sequences within the sample encode an identical CDR3. The CDR3 here is CASSLSGGAYEQYF. As DNA, the CDR3 is TGTGCCAGCAGCTTATCAGGGGGAGCCTACGAGCAGTACTTC. V usage is TRBV7-2 and J usage is TRBJ2-7; TRBD1 aligns across 7 bases. V trimming: 2 bases; J trimming: 2 bases; junction bases outside the gene matches: 3. Per germline, CDR1 SGHTA and CDR2 FQGNSA. The CDR3 totals 14 residues.

The rearrangement joins TRBV7-9 to TRBJ1-1; D not resolved. From germline, CDR1 is SEHNR and CDR2 FQNEAQ (reference sequence). V gave up 5 bases and J gave up 11 bases, with 15 bases separating them. The CDR3 extends over 12 amino acids. The CDR3, as DNA: TGTGCCAGCAGCCCCCCAATAGCCGGTGCTTTCTTT. It codes for CASSPPIAGAFF.

This clone was detected only once. The rearrangement links TRBV27 to TRBJ2-4; no clear D. The CDR3 has 13 residues. Germline assignment: CDR1 MNHEY and CDR2 SMNVEV (reference sequence). V was trimmed by 6 bases and J by 7 bases, leaving 13 bases between them. The CDR3 DNA reads as TGTGCCAGCAGGAGGCTAGATATGAACATTCAGTACTTC. Its translation is CASRRLDMNIQYF.

The CDR3 coding sequence is TGCGCCAGCAGCACCGGGGAATACAATGAGCAGTTCTTC. This translates into CASSTGEYNEQFF. This chain links TRBV5-1 with TRBJ2-1, with D possibly being TRBD2 (5 bases). Trimming left V 4 bases short and J 4 bases short, with 9 bases between. This CDR3 comprises 13 residues. Looked up from germline, CDR1 is SGHRS and CDR2 is YFSETQ.